Each of the 27 T cell receptor beta chains below was sequenced from the same sample in a study of CD8+ T cells in alopecia areata. In each case, RNA was isolated and then reverse transcribed into cDNA as the sequencing template. The method was immunoSEQ multiplex PCR; TCRdb's version includes in-frame clones alone and lacks a portion of them. The sample was found to contain some 110,000 clones, and every one recurs. The sequenced sample was lesional skin. The receptor source for this set is a C3H/HeJ mouse with alopecia areata. The MHC haplotype of this mouse line is H2-k.

This clone was counted between two and nine times. Gene and germline names: mouse. The CDR3: CASRPTDKISAETLYF. CDR3 DNA, as far as it was read: TGTGCCAGCAGGCCCACGGACAAAATTAGTGCAGAA. The chain carries TRBV19 and TRBJ2-3; possible D gene TRBD1, 5 bases. Coverage ceases 4 residues before the CDR3 finishes, and the germline J gene fills in the end. Germline lookup yields CDR1 FNHDT and CDR2 SITEND (reference sequence). Trimming removed 5 bases from V and 0 bases from J, with 16 bases in between. CDR3 length equals 16 residues.

With respect to this clone: Mouse gene names apply. The read is 4 residues too short to cover the CDR3 end, so that end is filled in from the germline J gene. The V call is TRBV31, the J call TRBJ2-3; TRBD1 matches 9 bases. CDR3 length: 15 residues. Losses at the gene ends were 3 bases for V and 1 base for J; bases not matched to a gene: 5. Germline V gene data show CDR1 as GKSSPN and CDR2 as SITVG. CDR3 sequence: CAWSPGQGGAETLYF. The sequenced part of the CDR3 DNA is TGTGCCTGGAGCCCGGGACAGGGTGGTGCAGAA.

Note on this clone: Gene names are mouse gene names. The CDR3 goes on 4 residues after the read ends, and that part is filled in from the germline J gene. This chain joins TRBV13-1 and TRBJ2-1, with 7 bases lining up with TRBD1. Trimming at V came to 0 bases and at J to 6 bases, leaving 6 bases not matched to a gene. CDR3 length: 15 residues. The germline V gene has CDR1 NSHNY and CDR2 SYGAGN. CDR3 bases read: TGTGCCAGCAGTGATGGACAGGGAGGCGGTGCT. Amino acid sequence: CASSDGQGGGA. The full-length CDR3 reads as CASSDGQGGGAEQFF.

In the case of this clone: The germline and genes are mouse ones. Incomplete CDR3 DNA: TGTGCAAGCAGCTTATCACTGGGGGCCTAT. It codes for CASSLSLGAY. Given in full, the CDR3 is CASSLSLGAYEQYF. The chain uses TRBV16 and TRBJ2-7, with 8 bases that match TRBD2. The read finishes 4 residues shy of the CDR3 end, and the germline J gene is used to complete it. The CDR3 is made up of 14 amino acids. Looked up from germline, CDR1 is SGHSA and CDR2 is FRNQAP. The ends lost 2 bases at V and 2 bases at J; junction bases unmatched: 2.

This clone has only a few counts. Mouse gene names apply. Read sequence stops 4 residues before the CDR3 end, and the germline J gene provides the missing end. The genes are TRBV13-3 and TRBJ1-4, with D maybe TRBD1 (6 bases). The CDR3 covers 14 residues. Trimming stripped 7 bases from V and 0 bases from J, with 10 bases between. Looked up from germline, CDR1 is NNHDY and CDR2 is SYVADS. Partial CDR3 DNA: TGTGCCAGCGCAGGGGACCTTTCCAACGAA. This sequence encodes CASAGDLSNE. The complete CDR3 reads CASAGDLSNERLFF. Full variable domain (rest looked up from reference TRBV13-3 and TRBJ1-4): EAAVTQSPRSKVAVTGGKVTLSCHQTNNHDYMYWYRQDTGHGLRLIHYSYVADSTEKGDIPDGYKASRPSQENFSLILELASLSQTAVYFCASAGDLSNERLFFGHGTKLSVL.

As to this clone: The listed genes are named as in mouse. CDR3 residues: CASSDAVGGRAETLYF. CDR3 DNA (partial): TGTGCCAGCAGTGATGCAGTCGGGGGGCGGGCAGAA. The chain is built from TRBV13-1 and TRBJ2-3; D is possibly TRBD2 (7 bases). The read comes to an end 4 residues before the CDR3 does, leaving the germline J gene to fill in the end. CDR3 length equals 16 residues. Trimming removed 0 bases at V and 3 bases at J, with 14 bases between. Germline CDR1 and CDR2: NSHNY and SYGAGN.

Remarks on this clone: Gene names and germline refer to mouse. The CDR3 end is not reached by the read, which stops 4 residues before it; the germline J gene fills it in. This sequence joins TRBV1 and TRBJ2-3; possibly TRBD2 for D (7 bases). V was clipped by 0 bases and J by 3 bases, with 13 bases between them. Germline V lookup: CDR1 NSQYPW, CDR2 LRSPGD (reference sequence). CDR3 length equals 16 residues. The CDR3 loop reads CTCSADAWGRAETLYF. The DNA read from the CDR3 is TGCACCTGCAGTGCAGATGCCTGGGGGCGCGCAGAA.

This clone was counted many times. The genes and germline here are from mouse. The CDR3 end lies 4 residues beyond the end of the read and is filled in from the germline J gene. The chain couples TRBV13-2 to TRBJ1-2; 10 bases map to TRBD1. Trimming removed 3 bases from V and 3 bases from J; junction bases left unmatched: 2. CDR3 length: 14 residues. Germline V gene data show CDR1 as NNHNN and CDR2 as SYGAGS (reference sequence). The sequenced CDR3 bases are TGTGCCAGCGGTGGGGACAGGGGTGACTCC. It yields the protein CASGGDRGDS. The entire CDR3 is CASGGDRGDSDYTF.

Details on this clone: Mouse gene names and germline throughout. The read falls 4 residues short of the CDR3 end, and the missing part is taken from the germline J gene. The chain employs TRBV13-3 and TRBJ1-4; TRBD1 matches 8 bases. This CDR3 is built from 16 residues. The germline gives CDR1 NNHDY, CDR2 SYVADS. V lost 0 bases to trimming and J lost 3 bases; unmatched junction nucleotides: 4. The covered CDR3 bases are TGTGCCAGCAGTGATGCCACAGGGGGGACCAACGAA. Translated, it gives CASSDATGGTNE. The complete CDR3 sequence is CASSDATGGTNERLFF.

Points on this clone: Gene names are the mouse ones. The read finishes 4 residues shy of the CDR3 end, and the germline J gene is used to complete it. The genes are TRBV19 and TRBJ2-3; D may be TRBD2 (6 bases). V shed 5 bases and J shed 0 bases, with 13 bases lying between them. Germline CDR1 and CDR2: FNHDT and SITEND (reference sequence). CDR3 length: 15 residues. This chain's CDR3 is CASSLLGTSAETLYF. CDR3 bases read: TGTGCCAGCAGCCTGCTGGGGACTAGTGCAGAA.

This clone was counted a few times. The listed genes are named as in mouse. The CDR3 sequence is CASGDAGGLSNERLFF. The DNA read from the CDR3 is TGTGCCAGCGGTGATGCAGGGGGCCTTTCCAACGAA. This sequence joins TRBV13-2 and TRBJ1-4, with TRBD1 matching over 8 bases. The read terminates 4 residues before the CDR3 end, so the remaining end is supplied by the germline J gene. The CDR3 covers 16 residues. The V and J ends lost 0 bases and 0 bases, in that order; junction bases with no gene match: 1. The germline gives CDR1 NNHNN, CDR2 SYGAGS (reference sequence).

At least ten counts were recorded for this clone. Mouse germline and gene names are used. The CDR3 is cut off 4 residues early in the read; its end comes from the germline J gene. The rearrangement joins TRBV13-3 to TRBJ2-7; 8 bases fit TRBD1. This CDR3 is built from 13 residues. The V gene's germline CDR1 is NNHDY and CDR2 SYVADS. This chain's CDR3 is CASSVRDRYEQYF. The CDR3 DNA, read in part, is TGTGCCAGCAGTGTCCGGGACAGGTAT.

This clone appeared a few times. Gene names and germline refer to mouse. The CDR3 end is not reached by the read, which stops 4 residues before it; the germline J gene fills it in. The chain combines TRBV13-3 with TRBJ2-3; 9 bases match TRBD1. V shed 3 bases, J shed 4 bases, and the junction held 3 bases outside the gene matches. Germline V CDR1 and CDR2: NNHDY, SYVADS. CDR3 length equals 14 residues. CDR3 DNA, as far as it was read: TGTGCCAGCAGTGGGACAGGGGATACAGAA. This gives the protein CASSGTGDTE. The CDR3, in full, reads CASSGTGDTETLYF.

With respect to this clone: Mouse names are used for the genes. The CDR3 end falls 4 residues outside the read, so it is completed with the germline J gene. The chain joins TRBV13-3 to TRBJ2-3; D not resolved. The CDR3 covers 12 residues. The V gene's germline CDR1 is NNHDY and CDR2 SYVADS. The germline V and J ends were trimmed by 2 bases and 4 bases, with 5 bases remaining between them. CDR3 sequence reads: CASSELSETLYF. The sequenced CDR3 bases are TGTGCCAGCAGTGAGTTGTCAGAA.

A few counts support this clone. Genes here carry mouse names. Read data end 4 residues before the CDR3 end; the end is taken from the germline J gene. The chain combines TRBV13-1 with TRBJ1-4, with D possibly being TRBD1 (5 bases). CDR3 size: 15 residues. Trimming left V 2 bases short and J 0 bases short, with 8 bases between. The germline gives CDR1 NSHNY, CDR2 SYGAGN. The chain's CDR3 is CASSELRVSNERLFF. The CDR3 DNA, read in part, is TGTGCCAGCAGTGAGCTCAGGGTTTCCAACGAA.

This clone was seen a few times. Mouse gene names apply. Read data end 4 residues before the CDR3 end; the end is taken from the germline J gene. The chain recombines TRBV1 with TRBJ2-2; 10 nucleotides match TRBD1. V was pared by 1 base and J by 4 bases, with 6 bases of the junction left unmatched. CDR1 and CDR2 (germline): NSQYPW, LRSPGD (reference sequence). The CDR3 has 17 residues. CDR3 DNA (partial): TGCACCTGCAGTGCAGTCCGGGACAGGGGTCGCACCGGG. Its translation is CTCSAVRDRGRTG. The full CDR3 protein reads CTCSAVRDRGRTGQLYF.

This clone showed up just a few times. Gene names and germline refer to mouse. Read data end 4 residues before the CDR3 end; the end is taken from the germline J gene. The V call is TRBV17, the J call TRBJ2-5; weak D call: TRBD1 (7 bases). Germline V gives CDR1 MNHDT, CDR2 YYDKIL. The CDR3 is made up of 14 amino acids. CDR3 sequence: CASSSEGAADTQYF. The sequenced part of the CDR3 DNA is TGTGCTAGCAGTAGTGAGGGGGCGGCAGAC.

This clone was counted between two and nine times. The database protein in TCRdb disagrees with the DNA translation at residue 11; the sequence shown here was translated from the DNA. The gene names here belong to mouse. The observed sequence ends 3 residues before the CDR3 terminus, with the missing tail filled in from the germline J gene. The chain joins TRBV19 to TRBJ1-6, with D hard to call. TRBJ1-6 has ORF status, its function being uncertain. The CDR3 totals 14 residues. The V gene's germline CDR1 is FNHDT and CDR2 SITEND (reference sequence). Deletions cut 3 bases from V and 3 bases from J, with 7 bases between. CDR3 sequence reads: CASSKTNYNSPLYF. The CDR3 DNA, read in part, is TGTGCCAGCAGTAAGACAAACTATAATTCGCCC.

Worth noting for this clone: Mouse germline and gene names are used. The CDR3 extends 4 residues past the end of the read, so its final part is completed from the germline J gene. V usage is TRBV13-3 and J usage is TRBJ2-4, with D unclear. This CDR3 is 13 amino acids long. The V end lost 6 bases, the J end lost 0 bases, and 8 bases lay between the germline ends. Germline lookup yields CDR1 NNHDY and CDR2 SYVADS. Partial CDR3 DNA: TGTGCCAGCACCTACAGTAGTCAAAAC. Encoded protein: CASTYSSQN. The complete CDR3 sequence is CASTYSSQNTLYF.

This clone was seen more than once but under ten times. Gene names denote mouse genes. With the read ending 4 residues before the CDR3 end, the germline J gene is used to fill in that end. This chain links TRBV19 with TRBJ2-5; weak D call: TRBD1 (5 bases). The V gene lost 9 bases and the J gene lost 2 bases, with 13 bases spanning the gap. The CDR3 is made up of 13 amino acids. Germline CDR1 and CDR2: FNHDT and SITEND (reference sequence). CDR3 bases read: TGTGCCATTCGGACATTTACCCAAGAC. Encoded protein: CAIRTFTQD. The CDR3, in full, reads CAIRTFTQDTQYF.

Note on this clone: Here the gene names and germline are mouse. The observed sequence ends 4 residues before the CDR3 terminus, with the missing tail filled in from the germline J gene. The chain combines TRBV17 with TRBJ2-5, with 8 bases that match TRBD2. Germline CDR1 and CDR2: MNHDT and YYDKIL. V lost 3 bases, J lost 0 bases, and 8 bases stayed unmatched. This CDR3 has 17 residues. The CDR3 loop is CASSSPSDWGNQDTQYF. The CDR3 DNA, read in part, is TGTGCTAGCAGTAGTCCCTCTGACTGGGGTAACCAAGAC.

Details on this clone: The translated DNA and TCRdb's protein are not identical at residue 11; the protein here was translated from the DNA. Germline and genes here are mouse. CDR3 protein: CASRPQYSGNTLYF. Partial CDR3 DNA: TGTGCCAGCAGGCCACAATATTCTGGAAATACG. The chain employs TRBV19 and TRBJ1-3, with D hard to call. The read terminates 3 residues before the CDR3 end, so the remaining end is supplied by the germline J gene. Trimming shortened V by 5 bases and J by 0 bases, and 9 bases separated the two germline ends. Germline CDR1 and CDR2: FNHDT and SITEND (reference sequence). The CDR3 is 14 amino acids.

In regard to this clone: The gene symbols are mouse symbols. The CDR3 end is not reached by the read, which stops 4 residues before it; the germline J gene fills it in. The genes are TRBV13-1 and TRBJ2-1; 7 bases line up with TRBD2. The V segment lost 0 bases and the J segment 4 bases; nucleotides outside the gene matches: 1. Germline values: CDR1 NSHNY, CDR2 SYGAGN. The CDR3 totals 14 residues. The chain's CDR3 is CASSDATGYAEQFF. CDR3 bases read: TGTGCCAGCAGTGATGCGACTGGGTATGCT.

This clone was seen a few times. Mouse germline and gene names are used. The read ends 4 residues early relative to the CDR3; the germline J gene fills the gap. V and J are TRBV1 and TRBJ2-7; 7 nucleotides agree with TRBD1. Trimming took 1 base from V and 3 from J; bases not matched to a gene: 6. CDR1 is NSQYPW and CDR2 is LRSPGD in the germline V gene (reference sequence). This CDR3 region has 15 residues. CDR3 amino acids: CTCSAGRDRLYEQYF. The CDR3 DNA, read in part, is TGCACCTGCAGTGCAGGCCGGGACAGACTCTAT.

With respect to this clone: The gene names given are mouse names. The read is 4 residues too short to cover the CDR3 end, so that end is filled in from the germline J gene. The chain couples TRBV13-3 to TRBJ1-4, with TRBD1 as a possible D gene (6 bases). Germline V gene sequence: CDR1 NNHDY, CDR2 SYVADS. This CDR3 region has 15 residues. Trimming removed 5 bases from V and 3 bases from J, with 14 bases in between. The CDR3 DNA, read in part, is TGTGCCAGCAGGGGGGGGGCGCGGGCCAACGAA. Its translation is CASRGGARANE. The whole CDR3 sequence is CASRGGARANERLFF.

A word on this clone: Mouse gene names apply. CDR3: CASSDRQTNYAEQFF. CDR3 DNA, as far as it was read: TGTGCCAGCAGTGATCGACAAACAAACTATGCT. The rearrangement joins TRBV13-3 to TRBJ2-1; D gene unclear. The read is 4 residues too short to cover the CDR3 end, so that end is filled in from the germline J gene. Germline lookup yields CDR1 NNHDY and CDR2 SYVADS. The CDR3 is made up of 15 amino acids. Deletions cut 1 base from V and 1 base from J, with 9 bases between.

On this clone itself: Gene names and germline refer to mouse. The CDR3 is cut off 4 residues early in the read; its end comes from the germline J gene. The chain couples TRBV13-3 to TRBJ2-3, with 9 bases that match TRBD1. The CDR3 contains 15 residues. Germline V lookup: CDR1 NNHDY, CDR2 SYVADS. Germline trimming cut 4 bases from V and 2 bases from J; bases unmatched to any gene: 5. The covered CDR3 bases are TGTGCCAGCAGTCCGGGACAGGGACTTGCAGAA. The encoded protein is CASSPGQGLAE. The full CDR3 protein is CASSPGQGLAETLYF.